This T cell receptor beta chain was documented in a study of technical replicates of blood from several donors. The repertoire was sequenced with immunoSEQ multiplex PCR; TCRdb's copy has only in-frame clones and lacks some. The sample lists more than 65,000 clones; roughly 93% were seen once. Germline V gives CDR1 SGHRS, CDR2 YFSETQ. Trimming cost V 4 bases and J 0 bases, with 11 bases left between them. The CDR3 has 14 residues. This TCR came from a human donor in good health. This chain links TRBV5-1 with TRBJ2-7; D is possibly TRBD1 (6 bases). The sample comprised T cells isolated from PBMCs. The CDR3: CASSPRGSSYEQYF. The CDR3 region has the DNA TGCGCCAGCAGCCCGAGGGGGAGCTCCTACGAGCAGTACTTC.